The next 12 T cell receptor beta chains were all read from a single sample in a study of cytomegalovirus exposure and HLA in healthy donors. The PCR was carried out with 60 Vbeta primers and 13 Jbeta primers. TCRdb's copy holds only in-frame clones and misses some; the assay was immunoSEQ multiplex PCR. The sample holds about 120,000 clones, approximately 76% seen once. The sequenced material came from PBMCs. These receptors were taken from a man aged 45 to 65 in good health and CMV-seropositive.

J is TRBJ1-4 and V is TRBV21-1; the table's D call TRBD1 went unverified against the DNA. TRBV21-1 is tagged as a pseudogene. The CDR3 has 17 amino acids. The CDR3 region has the DNA TGTGCCAGCAGCAAAGCCGGGACAGGGCTATCTAATGAAAAACTGTTTTTT. Encoded protein: CASSKAGTGLSNEKLFF.

A few counts support this clone. The chain is built from TRBV5-4 and TRBJ1-1; 9 bases agree with TRBD1. Germline V gene data show CDR1 as SGHNT and CDR2 as YYREEE (reference sequence). The ends lost 1 base at V and 4 bases at J; junction bases unmatched: 5. The CDR3 has 15 residues. CDR3 loop: CASSLLTGGSTEAFF. CDR3 nucleotide sequence: TGTGCCAGCAGCTTGTTAACAGGGGGCTCCACTGAAGCTTTCTTT.

This chain links TRBV10-2 with TRBJ2-2, with 12 bases identical to TRBD1. V trimming: 2 bases; J trimming: 5 bases; junction bases outside the gene matches: 6. This CDR3 has 17 amino acids. The germline CDR1 and CDR2 sequences are WSHSY and SAAADI. The CDR3 spells CASSETGQGAETGELFF. CDR3 nucleotide sequence: TGCGCCAGCAGTGAGACGGGACAGGGGGCAGAGACCGGGGAGCTGTTTTTT.

The V gene is TRBV6-5, the J gene TRBJ2-7; D may be TRBD1 (6 bases). The V and J ends lost 2 bases and 0 bases respectively, with 11 bases between them. Per the germline V gene, CDR1 is MNHEY and CDR2 is SVGAGI. CDR3 length equals 15 residues. CDR3 region: CASSYGQGTSYEQYF. CDR3 bases: TGTGCCAGCAGTTACGGGCAGGGGACCTCCTACGAGCAGTACTTC.

The V and J genes are TRBV6-5 and TRBJ2-1; D not resolved. The germline V gene encodes CDR1 MNHEY and CDR2 SVGAGI. There are 15 residues in the CDR3. Trimming pared 4 bases from V and 3 bases from J, leaving 13 bases between. The CDR3 here is CASSLWPGVYNEQFF. The CDR3 DNA sequence: TGTGCCAGCAGTTTGTGGCCTGGAGTCTACAATGAGCAGTTCTTC.

This chain links TRBV2 with TRBJ2-1; no definite D call. CDR3 size: 14 residues. Between the trimmed V and J ends, which lost 8 bases and 0 bases, there was a span of 11 bases. CDR1 and CDR2 (germline): SNHLY, FYNNEI. The CDR3 sequence is CASPTESSYNEQFF. DNA of the CDR3: TGTGCCAGCCCCACGGAGAGCTCCTACAATGAGCAGTTCTTC.

V is TRBV6-5 and J is TRBJ2-3, with D perhaps matching TRBD1 (6 bases). CDR1 MNHEY and CDR2 SVGAGI come from the germline V gene. The CDR3 loop spans 16 amino acids. V was trimmed by 0 bases and J by 3 bases, leaving 13 bases between them. The CDR3 loop reads CASSYSGQGSTDTQYF. CDR3 nucleotide sequence: TGTGCCAGCAGTTACTCGGGGCAGGGGAGTACAGATACGCAGTATTTT.

The chain is built from TRBV7-8 and TRBJ1-6; weak D call: TRBD1 (6 bases). Deletions cut 3 bases from V and 13 bases from J, with 16 bases between. The CDR3 extends over 14 amino acids. Per the germline V gene, CDR1 is SGHVS and CDR2 is FQNEAQ. The CDR3: CASSFGEGVSPLHF. The CDR3 bases are TGTGCCAGCAGCTTCGGCGAGGGGGTCTCGCCCCTCCACTTT.

The chain recombines TRBV5-6 with TRBJ2-7; D perhaps matches TRBD1 (6 bases). Germline V gene lookup returns CDR1 SGHDT and CDR2 YYEEEE. Trimming pared 1 base from V and 5 bases from J, leaving 16 bases between. The CDR3 has 15 residues. CDR3 sequence (DNA): TGTGCCAGCAGCTTGTTGGGACATAAAGGCCACGAGCAGTACTTC. This translates into CASSLLGHKGHEQYF.

DNA of the CDR3: TGTGCCAGCAGCTCTGGGCACAGCCGGCCCCAGCATTTT. Amino acids: CASSSGHSRPQHF. The V call is TRBV5-8, the J call TRBJ1-5, with D uncertain. Per the germline V gene, CDR1 is SGHTS and CDR2 is YDEGEE. Trimming removed 3 bases at V and 9 bases at J, with 13 bases between. This CDR3 has 13 residues.

This chain links TRBV25-1 with TRBJ2-7, with 8 nucleotides matching TRBD1. Germline V lookup: CDR1 MGHDK, CDR2 SYGVNS. The V and J ends lost 1 base and 2 bases, in that order; junction bases with no gene match: 4. This CDR3 comprises 15 residues. The CDR3 bases are TGTGCCAGCAGTGAATCCGGACAGGGACCCTACGAGCAGTACTTC. This encodes CASSESGQGPYEQYF.

The chain has TRBV2 and TRBJ1-5, with TRBD1 matching 8 bases. Germline V CDR1 and CDR2: SNHLY, FYNNEI. The CDR3 contains 17 residues. V was clipped by 2 bases and J by 4 bases; unmatched bases: 10. The CDR3 protein is CASSERGGWTGNQPQHF. CDR3 bases: TGTGCCAGCAGTGAAAGGGGGGGTTGGACAGGGAATCAGCCCCAGCATTTT.